The present TCR beta chain was sequenced within a study of T-cell memory formation after mild COVID-19 (dated by TCRdb to about 2021). Background for the entire study: TCR sequence clusters from the two donors were largely donor specific. The cohort comprised two young, previously healthy adult volunteers, one female and one male. T-cell clones expanding and contracting after mild COVID-19 in a couple of donors were tracked by longitudinal TCRalpha and TCRbeta repertoire sequencing. Study-level results and caveats: Balanced CD4/CD8 phenotypes were observed for clones contracting from day 15 to 85, whereas a bias towards CD4+ was observed for a second wave of clones expanding from day 15 to 37. Contracting CD4+ clones turned up mainly in the CM and EM memory subsets, whereas EMRA was where CD8+ clones were enriched. Whether the second-wave clones peaking on day 37 were SARS-CoV-2 specific was not confirmed. Only two mild cases were covered in the study, and larger cohorts including severe cases with pre-infection samples were considered necessary. Some responding clones were detected in pre-infection memory, suggesting pre-existing cross-reactive memory T cells joined the SARS-CoV-2 response.

PBMCs were isolated by Ficoll-Paque density gradient centrifugation. Measured from the cysteine to the phenylalanine, the CDR3 is 16 residues long. The retained sequence is limited to the CDR3, 48 bases, with the frame set at the first base. About this clonotype: Its antigen remains unidentified. Base qualities are not provided; no much larger clone lies one nucleotide away.

The data were produced on an Illumina NovaSeq 6000. TCRalpha and TCRbeta cDNA libraries were constructed by 5'RACE with constant-segment primers, with sample barcodes and unique molecular identifiers being introduced. RNA was extracted from every sample with Trizol reagent. The libraries were amplified in two PCR steps, and the second step added a second sample barcode and Illumina TruSeq adapters. Sequencing of libraries was performed on an Illumina NovaSeq with 2 x 150 bp paired-end reads. The study's processing was this. With migec v1.2.7, reads were demultiplexed and then collapsed into UMI-guided consensus sequences. Using mixcr v2.1.11, the UMI consensuses were aligned to TRA and TRB V and J templates and assembled into clonotypes. Expanded or contracted clonotypes were those called significant by both edgeR and NoisET, with noise models trained on biological replicates. For edgeR calls, the thresholds were a false discovery rate-adjusted p below 0.01 and a log2 fold-change of 1. PCA with hierarchical clustering of max-normalized trajectories of the 1000 most abundant clonotypes was used as exploratory dynamics analysis. Separately sequenced CD4+ and CD8+ repertoires were used to assign the CD4 or CD8 phenotype of responding clones. Using fastp trimming at Q25 and MiXCR clonotype assembly, TCRdb reanalyzed the public sequencing data and kept in-frame beta chains. For every CDR3 protein sequence, its rows merge into one entry that carries the most common genes and DNA. TCRdb's processing, not the study's, gives the V and J calls here. The sample table shows hundreds of thousands of distinct CDR3 sequences, and 20% to 25% are seen once. The top ten clones comprise about 8.2% of the sample.

The receptor was isolated from an adult woman who had mild COVID-19 (a few samples of this study predate the infection). The sample titles of this study are shuffled in the database, so cell type and time point are left out; the donor was told from shared clones. This chain is built from TRBV21-1 and TRBJ2-1; the table's D call of TRBD2 was not tested on the DNA. TRBV21-1 constitutes a pseudogene. Material: PBMCs or a T cell subset sorted from them (not recorded which). The CDR3: CASSNIDRAGENEQFF. The DNA reads as follows: TGTGCCAGCAGCAACATCGATAGGGCTGGGGAGAATGAGCAGTTCTTC.